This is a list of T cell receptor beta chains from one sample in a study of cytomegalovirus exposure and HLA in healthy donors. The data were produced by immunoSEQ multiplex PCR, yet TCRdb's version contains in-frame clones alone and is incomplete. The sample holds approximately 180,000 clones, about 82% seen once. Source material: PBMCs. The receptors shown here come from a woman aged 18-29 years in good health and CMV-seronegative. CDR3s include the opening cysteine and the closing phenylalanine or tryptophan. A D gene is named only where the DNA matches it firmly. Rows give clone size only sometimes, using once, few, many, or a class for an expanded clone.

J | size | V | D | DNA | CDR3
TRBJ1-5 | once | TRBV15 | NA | TGTGCCACCAGCAGCTTCCCAAGGGGGAATGGCAATCAGCCCCAGCATTTT | CATSSFPRGNGNQPQHF
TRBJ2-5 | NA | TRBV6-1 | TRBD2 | TGTGCCGGACGATTAGCGGGAGGGGGAAGAGAGACCCAGTACTTC | CAGRLAGGGRETQYF
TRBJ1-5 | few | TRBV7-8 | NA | TGTGCCAGCAGCTCAACGACAGGTTTGAGCAATCAGCCCCAGCATTTT | CASSSTTGLSNQPQHF
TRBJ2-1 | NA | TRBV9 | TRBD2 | TGTGCCAGCAGCGTGGGAAGCGGGGGCTCCCACAATGAGCAGTTCTTC | CASSVGSGGSHNEQFF
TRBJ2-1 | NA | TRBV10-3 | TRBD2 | TGTGCCATCAGCGAATCTCTAGCGGGGTCTTACAATGAGCAGTTCTTC | CAISESLAGSYNEQFF
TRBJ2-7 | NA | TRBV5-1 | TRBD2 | TGCGCCAGCAGCAGAAAACCCACTAGCGGGGTATATTACGAGCAGTACTTC | CASSRKPTSGVYYEQYF
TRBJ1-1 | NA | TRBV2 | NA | TGTGCCAGAAGGCCCGGGGTACTGGGACTCGCTGAAGCTTTCTTT | CARRPGVLGLAEAFF
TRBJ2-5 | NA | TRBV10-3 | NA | TGTGCCATCAGCCTACCGGGGAGACAAGAGACCCAGTACTTC | CAISLPGRQETQYF
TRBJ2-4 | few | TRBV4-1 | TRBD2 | TGCGCCAGCAGCCAAGATTCGACTAGCGGGGGGGCTAAGACAGCCAAAAACATTCAGTACTTC | CASSQDSTSGGAKTAKNIQYF
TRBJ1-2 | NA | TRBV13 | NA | TGTGCCAGCAGCTTAGGCGCAGGGGATAGCTACACCTTC | CASSLGAGDSYTF
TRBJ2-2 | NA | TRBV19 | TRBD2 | TGTGCCAGTAGTTCCCGGGGGGGAGCGGGAGCCGGGGAGCTGTTTTTT | CASSSRGGAGAGELFF
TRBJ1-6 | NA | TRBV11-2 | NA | TGTGCCAGCAGCTGGTTCGGGAGCTCCTATAATTCACCCCTCCACTTT | CASSWFGSSYNSPLHF
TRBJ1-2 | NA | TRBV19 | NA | TGTGCCAGTAGGACTCAGGGGTATGGTAACTATGGCTACACCTTC | CASRTQGYGNYGYTF
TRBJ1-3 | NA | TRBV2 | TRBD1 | TGTGCCAGCATGGAGATCTGGGGCCAGGGGGCTGCTGGAAACACCATATATTTT | CASMEIWGQGAAGNTIYF
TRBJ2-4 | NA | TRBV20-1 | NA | TGCAGTGCTAGGCGGGACATTCAGTACTTC | CSARRDIQYF
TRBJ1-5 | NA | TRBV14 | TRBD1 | TGTGCCAGCAGCCTGGGACAGGGGGCCGGGCAGCCCCAGCATTTT | CASSLGQGAGQPQHF
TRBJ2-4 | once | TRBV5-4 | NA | TGTGCCAGCACCCTCGGGTCACCGAGCGAAAACATTCAGTACTTC | CASTLGSPSENIQYF
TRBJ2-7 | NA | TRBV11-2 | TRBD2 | TGTGCCAGCAGCTTATTACCCTTCGGGACTACCTACGAGCAGTACTTC | CASSLLPFGTTYEQYF
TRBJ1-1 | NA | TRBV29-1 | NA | TGCAGCGTTGAAGGGGACACGAACACTGAAGCTTTCTTT | CSVEGDTNTEAFF
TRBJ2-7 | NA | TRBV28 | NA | TGTGCCAGCAGTCGGACAGTATTTTACGAGCAGTACTTC | CASSRTVFYEQYF
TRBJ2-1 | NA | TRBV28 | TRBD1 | TGTGCCAGCAGTCTCCAGGACAGGGGATATTCGGGTGAGCAGTTCTTC | CASSLQDRGYSGEQFF
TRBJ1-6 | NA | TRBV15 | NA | TGTGCCACCAGCAGAGAGGACAGTTCGGATTCACCCCTCCACTTT | CATSREDSSDSPLHF
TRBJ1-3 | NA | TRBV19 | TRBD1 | TGTGCCAGTAGTCGGACAGGCTTTGGAAACACCATATATTTT | CASSRTGFGNTIYF
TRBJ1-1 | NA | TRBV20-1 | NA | TGCAGTGCTAGGGGGGCCACTGAAGCTTTCTTT | CSARGATEAFF
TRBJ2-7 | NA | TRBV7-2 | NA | TGTGCCAGCAGCTTGAGACAGTTGGCGCACTACGAGCAGTACTTC | CASSLRQLAHYEQYF
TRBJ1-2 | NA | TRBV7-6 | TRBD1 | TGTGCCAGCAGCTTTGGACAGGGGAACTATGGCTACACCTTC | CASSFGQGNYGYTF
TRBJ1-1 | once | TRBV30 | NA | TGTGCCTGGGCAGGACAGTCGAACACTGAAGCTTTCTTT | CAWAGQSNTEAFF
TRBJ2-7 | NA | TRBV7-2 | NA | TGTGCCAGCAGCTTAGCATCAGGGCTCTACGAGCAGTACTTC | CASSLASGLYEQYF
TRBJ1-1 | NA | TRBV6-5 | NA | TGTGCCAGCAGTTTGGGGCTGGGAGGGGCAGAGACTGAAGCTTTCTTT | CASSLGLGGAETEAFF
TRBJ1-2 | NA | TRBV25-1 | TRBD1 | TGTGCCAGCAGTGATGTCTTAATCATCGGGACAGGGGCCTATGGCTACACCTTC | CASSDVLIIGTGAYGYTF
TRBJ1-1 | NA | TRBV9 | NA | TGTGCCAGCAGCGTAGACTTGAACACTGAAGCTTTCTTT | CASSVDLNTEAFF
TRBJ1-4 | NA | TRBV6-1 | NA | TGTGCCAGCAGTGAAGGGACATTAAATGAAAAACTGTTTTTT | CASSEGTLNEKLFF
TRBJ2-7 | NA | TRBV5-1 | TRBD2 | TGCGCCAGCGGCCTAGCGGGGAGCTCCTACGAGCAGTACTTC | CASGLAGSSYEQYF
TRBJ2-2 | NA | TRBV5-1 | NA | TGCGCCAGCAGAGACAGATCGAACACCGGGGAGCTGTTTTTT | CASRDRSNTGELFF
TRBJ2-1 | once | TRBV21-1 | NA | TGTGCCAGCAGCATGCGAAAGGGGAACGACAGCACAAACAATGAGCAGTTCTTC | CASSMRKGNDSTNNEQFF
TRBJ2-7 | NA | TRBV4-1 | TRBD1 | TGCGCCAGCAGCCTTAGGACAGGGGTGATTACCTACGAGCAGTACTTC | CASSLRTGVITYEQYF
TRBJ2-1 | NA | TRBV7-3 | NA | TGTGCCAGCAGCTTAAGTAGCGCGTCGGAGCAGTTCTTC | CASSLSSASEQFF
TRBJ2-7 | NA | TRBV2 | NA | TGTGCCAGCAGAGCCGGGCAGGGTGTCGAGCAGTACTTC | CASRAGQGVEQYF
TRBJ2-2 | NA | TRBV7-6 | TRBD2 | TGTGCCAGCAGCTTAAGAGGACTAGCGGGGAACACCGGGGAGCTGTTTTTT | CASSLRGLAGNTGELFF
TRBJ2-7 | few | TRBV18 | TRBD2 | TGTGCCAGCTCACGACAAGCTAGCGGTAGCTCCTACGAGCAGTACTTC | CASSRQASGSSYEQYF
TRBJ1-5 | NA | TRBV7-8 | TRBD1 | TGTGCCAGCAGCATCGACAGGGCCCAGCCCCAGCATTTT | CASSIDRAQPQHF
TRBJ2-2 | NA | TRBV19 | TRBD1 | TGTGCCAGTCTGACAGGGCTGAACACCGGGGAGCTGTTTTTT | CASLTGLNTGELFF
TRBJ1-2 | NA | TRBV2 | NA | TGTGCCAGCAGTGAATCACACAGTAACTATGGCTACACCTTC | CASSESHSNYGYTF
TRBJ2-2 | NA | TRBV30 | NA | TGTGCCTGGAGTGTAATGCAGGTTTTCACCGGGGAGCTGTTTTTT | CAWSVMQVFTGELFF
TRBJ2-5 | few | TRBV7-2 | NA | TGTGCCAGCAGAGGGGGTCTTGAGACCCAGTACTTC | CASRGGLETQYF
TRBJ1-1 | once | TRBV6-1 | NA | TGTGCCAGCAGAAATTCTTGGGGGCAGGCTTTCTTT | CASRNSWGQAFF
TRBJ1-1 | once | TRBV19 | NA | TGTGCCAGTAGTAGCGTAGAGACTGAAGCTTTCTTT | CASSSVETEAFF
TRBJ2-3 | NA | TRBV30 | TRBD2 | TGTGCCTGCCAACTAGCGGGAGCAGATACGCAGTATTTT | CACQLAGADTQYF
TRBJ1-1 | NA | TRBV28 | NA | TGTGCCAGCATCACTGGCGGGGCAGCGAACACTGAAGCTTTCTTT | CASITGGAANTEAFF
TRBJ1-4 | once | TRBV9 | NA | TGTGCCAGCAGCTTTACACCCAGTGGTGAAAAACTGTTTTTT | CASSFTPSGEKLFF